This T cell receptor (beta chain) was observed in a study of HIV-infected patients and healthy controls. Germline assignment: CDR1 GTSNPN and CDR2 SVGIG (reference sequence). Trimming took off 2 bases at V and 1 base at J, with 14 bases between the two ends. The CDR3 runs to 15 residues. cDNA was made from approximately 500 ng RNA using alpha and beta constant primers. Alpha and beta chain libraries were made separately by chain-specific third strand synthesis with multiplexing indices. An approximately 21-cycle PCR with P5s and P7 primers followed a short adapter-adding first PCR. TCRdb fed the 5' RACE reads into MiXCR, producing one record per CDR3 protein. The sample lists some 8,700 distinct CDR3 sequences, 8% to 9.5% occurring once. This clonotype was counted ten times or more. Its target is not known. Findings of the study overall: HIV-associated CDR3 frequencies dropped significantly during therapy; CMV-associated ones, mostly rising, changed nonsignificantly.

Roughly three months, about 14 weeks, into antiretroviral therapy, follow-up blood was collected. No cell fractionation was done, so the repertoire covers all unsorted peripheral blood T cells. The sequence derives from an adult with HIV infection. The material was blood, obtained during antiretroviral therapy. The J gene is TRBJ1-1, the V gene TRBV30; D may be TRBD1 (6 bases). CDR3 nucleotides: TGTGCCTGGAGTTCTTGGGGGGGCAGGAACACTGAAGCTTTCTTT. Its protein product is CAWSSWGGRNTEAFF. The complete variable domain, with remaining parts taken from reference TRBV30 and TRBJ1-1, reads SQTIHQWPATLVQPVGSPLSLECTVEGTSNPNLYWYRQAAGRGLQLLFYSVGIGQISSEVPQNLSASRPQDRQFILSSKKLLLSDSGFYLCAWSSWGGRNTEAFFGQGTRLTVV.